Listed here is a single T cell receptor (beta chain). This clonotype was counted ten times or more. Its antigen specificity is not known. Base-call qualities are not available, and no considerably larger clone is one nucleotide away. Patients with uncontrolled infections, other autoimmune diseases, pregnancy or lactation were excluded. Diagnoses relied on clinical symptoms, serum thyroxine and TRAb, thyroid ultrasound and orbital computed tomography. Total RNA was extracted using Trizol reagent, and RNA quality was assessed on an Agilent 2100 Bioanalyzer. This sample is drawn from a study of T cells in Graves' hyperthyroidism and ophthalmopathy (dated 2019 in TCRdb). Study-wide context: TCR V-J signatures able to tell the groups apart were searched for in a discovery cohort of about a hundred patients, of whom over 40 had Graves' ophthalmopathy and around 58 had stable Graves' hyperthyroidism. In addition, the study compared T-cell repertoires in thyroid tissue and in blood from over 5 Graves' hyperthyroidism patients. The 95 to 100 discovery patients were randomly split 7:3 into training and test sets. According to the paper, TCR Vbeta CDR3 sequencing was carried out on 135 peripheral blood samples, which came from approximately 41 ophthalmopathy, around 75 hyperthyroidism and approximately 17 progressor patients. Once sampling was done, hyperthyroidism patients were given methimazole at a starting dose of 30 mg daily, whereas ophthalmopathy patients were given high-dose intravenous methylprednisolone. Prospective prediction of ophthalmopathy was tested in an independent validation cohort consisting of some 20 hyperthyroidism patients and some 16 patients who later progressed to ophthalmopathy.

CDR1 and CDR2 are read off the germline V gene as ENHRY and SYGVKD. From the cysteine through the phenylalanine, the CDR3 covers 17 amino acids. Here the CDR3 DNA is all that survives: 51 bases in frame from base 1. V is clipped by 3 bases and J by 0 bases, and the sequence between their germline boundaries is 17 bases long. Study-wide findings and limitations: Most expanded thyroid clonotypes (frequency above 0.001) were also found in blood, which suggests that blood repertoires may mirror thyroid immune responses. Sample size was not statistically predetermined, and blinding of investigators to group allocation was not performed. A 13 V-J signature model separated ophthalmopathy from stable hyperthyroidism, with over 85% sensitivity and 81.08% specificity in cross-validation and 80%/75% in testing. In validation, the model predicted progression to ophthalmopathy a median of roughly 6.1 months before onset, with roughly 71% sensitivity and 72.22% specificity.

The TCR beta CDR3 regions were amplified from the RNA transcripts. For the first round of RT-PCR on the TCR CDR3, the HTBI primer set was used together with the Qiagen OneStep RT-PCR kit. A second multiplex PCR round built the libraries, followed by size selection and purification. Libraries were sequenced paired-end with 100 bp reads on an Illumina HiSeq2000. In the authors' own workflow: SOAPnuke was used to process the raw data, throwing out any read that contained adapters or uncalled bases, had a mean Phred below 15, or lacked an exact constant-primer or identifier match. COPE v1.2.5 was used to merge the high-quality paired reads, and each unique nucleotide sequence was defined as a clonotype. MiTCR v1.1 was used to align the clonotypes against IMGT TRBV, TRBD and TRBJ reference segments. The analysis was restricted to V-J combinations with a frequency above 0.0001, which together covered just over 99% of the repertoires. The TCS score was defined as the ratio of F50 (clonal expansion) to E x V (chaos), calculated using BLOSUM62-based TCRdist between CDR3 peptides within each V-J. Welch's t-statistics and random forest reduced 500 to 650 V-J features to around 14, which were used in a naive Bayes classifier (R e1071). The similarity between thyroid and blood repertoires was quantified using the Morisita-Horn index. Starting from the raw public reads, TCRdb applied fastp trimming at Q25, assembled clones with MiXCR and retained in-frame beta chains. Each record represents a unique CDR3 protein, reported with the most common genes and DNA among its rows. The V and J calls, along with clone size, are taken from TCRdb and not from the paper's own processing. Counted in this sample were 500,000 to 800,000 distinct CDR3 sequences; 45% of them appeared once. Together, the top ten hold less than 9% of the sample.

The sequence joins TRBV10-3 to TRBJ1-1; a confident D gene designation cannot be given. The sequence derives from an adult man with Graves' disease, either hyperthyroidism or ophthalmopathy (not recorded which). The sequenced sample was peripheral blood or thyroid tissue (not recorded which). CDR3 region: CAISDFWDRLMNTEAFF. The nucleotide sequence reads TGTGCCATCAGTGACTTCTGGGATCGACTCATGAACACTGAAGCTTTCTTT.